This TCR beta chain derives from a study of CD8+ T cells in alopecia areata. Study-wide background: The drug, oral tofacitinib, was given to treated patients at 5 to 10 mg twice daily. The drug, tofacitinib, lasted 6 to 18 months, followed by 6 months off drug. Study results and caveats: Researchers reported that TCR sharing among patients proved less clear than in mice, possibly HLA-linked. Scalp lesions, especially in alopecia totalis/universalis, had higher clonality than normal scalp.

TCR sequencing used cDNA made by reverse transcription of extracted RNA. The data were produced by immunoSEQ multiplex PCR, yet TCRdb's version contains in-frame clones alone and is incomplete. The sample includes around 98,000 clones, about 45% seen only once; the top ten take 0.75% to 0.9%. Turning to this clone: Its antigen is unknown.

CDR1 is LGHNT, CDR2 FRNRAP, per germline. Trimming took off 1 base at V and 7 bases at J, with 5 bases between the two ends. CDR3 length equals 12 residues. The sequencing input was CD4+ T cells sorted from blood. The TCR was taken from a human donor with alopecia areata. J is TRBJ2-1 and V is TRBV12-5; no firm D call. The CDR3 nucleotides are TGTGCTAGTGGTTTGGGGTGGAATGAGCAGTTCTTC. It yields the protein CASGLGWNEQFF.